This T cell receptor (beta chain) was identified in a study of post-analysis software for immune sequencing data. Notes on the study in general: Patients carried several TRBV segments more frequently than controls did, and TRBV5-6, TRBV5-1 and TRBV20-1 were among them.

Germline V CDR1 and CDR2: MNHEY, SVGAGI. This CDR3 is 15 amino acids long. The V end lost 2 bases, the J end lost 3 bases, and 14 bases lay between the germline ends. To note about this clonotype: What it recognizes is unknown.

Libraries were made from TCR beta cDNA, and they carried unique molecular identifiers. One entry per CDR3 protein, called by TCRdb with MiXCR from the PCR reads. Counted here are hundreds of thousands of distinct CDR3 sequences, about 50% occurring once; the ten biggest clones make up about 4.8%. The receptor's source is a girl aged 5-17 years with multiple sclerosis. The J gene is TRBJ2-7, the V gene TRBV6-5; D unresolved. The sequenced sample consisted of blood. The CDR3 DNA reads as TGTGCCAGCAGTTACAGGGCTTCATTCGGCTACGAGCAGTACTTC. This translates into CASSYRASFGYEQYF.